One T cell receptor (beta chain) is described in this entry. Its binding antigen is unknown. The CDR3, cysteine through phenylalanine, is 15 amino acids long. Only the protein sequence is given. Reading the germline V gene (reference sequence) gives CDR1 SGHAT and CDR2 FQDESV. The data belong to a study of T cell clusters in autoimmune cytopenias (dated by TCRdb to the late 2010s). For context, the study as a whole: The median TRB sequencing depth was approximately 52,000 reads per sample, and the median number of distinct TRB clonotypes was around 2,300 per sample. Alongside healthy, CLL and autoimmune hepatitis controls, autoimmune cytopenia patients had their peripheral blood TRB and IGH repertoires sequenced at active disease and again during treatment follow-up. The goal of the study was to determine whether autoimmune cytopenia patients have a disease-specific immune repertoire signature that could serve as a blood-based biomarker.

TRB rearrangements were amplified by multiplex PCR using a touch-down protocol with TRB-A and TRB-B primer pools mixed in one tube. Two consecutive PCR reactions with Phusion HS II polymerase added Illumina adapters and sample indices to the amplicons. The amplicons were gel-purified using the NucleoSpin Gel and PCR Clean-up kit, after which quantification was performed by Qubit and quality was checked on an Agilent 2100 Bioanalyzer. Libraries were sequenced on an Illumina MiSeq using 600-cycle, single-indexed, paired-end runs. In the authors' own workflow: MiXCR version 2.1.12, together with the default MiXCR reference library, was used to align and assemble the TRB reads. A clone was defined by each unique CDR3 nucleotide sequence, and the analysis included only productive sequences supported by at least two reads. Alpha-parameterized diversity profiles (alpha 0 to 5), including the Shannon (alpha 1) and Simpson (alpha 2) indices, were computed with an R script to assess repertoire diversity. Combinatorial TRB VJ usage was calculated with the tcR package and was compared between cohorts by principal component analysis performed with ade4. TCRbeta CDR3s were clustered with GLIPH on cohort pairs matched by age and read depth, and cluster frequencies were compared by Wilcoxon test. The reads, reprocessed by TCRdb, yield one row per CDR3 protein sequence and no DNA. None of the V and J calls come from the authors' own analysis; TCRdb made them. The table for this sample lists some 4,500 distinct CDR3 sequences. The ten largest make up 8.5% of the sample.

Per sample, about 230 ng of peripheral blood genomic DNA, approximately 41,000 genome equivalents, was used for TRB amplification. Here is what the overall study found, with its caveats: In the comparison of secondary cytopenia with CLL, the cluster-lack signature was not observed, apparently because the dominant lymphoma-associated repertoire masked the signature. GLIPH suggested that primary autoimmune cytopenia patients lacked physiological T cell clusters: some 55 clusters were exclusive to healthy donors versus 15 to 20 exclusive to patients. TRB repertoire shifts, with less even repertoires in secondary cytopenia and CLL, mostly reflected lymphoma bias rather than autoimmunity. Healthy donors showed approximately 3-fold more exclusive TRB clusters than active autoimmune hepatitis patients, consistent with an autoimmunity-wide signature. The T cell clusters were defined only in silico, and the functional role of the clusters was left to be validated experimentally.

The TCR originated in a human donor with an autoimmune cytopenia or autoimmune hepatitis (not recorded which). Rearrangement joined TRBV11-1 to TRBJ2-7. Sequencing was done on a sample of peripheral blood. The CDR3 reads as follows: CASSSRTTITYEQYF.